One and the same sample provided the 6 T cell receptor beta chains below, sequenced in a study of identical twins. MiXCR, applied by TCRdb to the 5' RACE reads, yields one record per CDR3 protein. The sample lists about 450,000 distinct CDR3 sequences; less than 20% were seen once. Sequences were obtained from naive T cells sorted from blood. Receptor source: a man aged 50 or older in good health.

This clonotype was picked up a small number of times. This CDR3 reads CSARDVAGGPMETQYF. DNA of the CDR3: TGCAGTGCTAGAGATGTAGCGGGGGGGCCTATGGAGACCCAGTACTTC. The chain links TRBV20-1 to TRBJ2-5, with 11 bases lining up with TRBD2. V was pared by 0 bases and J by 5 bases, with 8 bases of the junction left unmatched. The CDR3 totals 16 residues. Germline CDR1 and CDR2: DFQATT and SNEGSKA (reference sequence).

This clonotype was recorded a few times. The chain employs TRBV4-2 and TRBJ2-1; the D call may be TRBD1 or TRBD2 (6 bases each). Trimming removed 3 bases from V and 5 bases from J, with 20 bases in between. The CDR3 is 17 amino acids. The V gene's germline CDR1 is LGHNA and CDR2 YNFKEQ. The CDR3 here is CASSHEGGRGPNNEQFF. The CDR3 nucleotides read TGTGCCAGCAGCCATGAGGGGGGCCGTGGCCCAAACAATGAGCAGTTCTTC.

This clonotype was detected only a few times. J is TRBJ1-2 and V is TRBV29-1; D might be TRBD1 (5 bases). Germline V CDR1 and CDR2: SQVTM, ANQGSEA. The CDR3 runs 13 residues. The germline V and J ends were trimmed by 4 bases and 7 bases, with 16 bases remaining between them. The CDR3, as DNA: TGCAGCGTTGCCCCAGGGCCAACAGGTGGCTACACCTTC. Translated, it gives CSVAPGPTGGYTF.

The chain has TRBV6-5 and TRBJ1-1; D remains ambiguous. This CDR3 spans 14 amino acids. Per the germline V gene, CDR1 is MNHEY and CDR2 is SVGAGI. V was cut by 2 bases and J by 0 bases, with 7 bases left in between. This CDR3 is CASSYEQMNTEAFF. CDR3 DNA sequence: TGTGCCAGCAGTTACGAACAGATGAACACTGAAGCTTTCTTT.

This clonotype was detected ten times or more. The rearrangement uses TRBV5-1 and TRBJ2-2; TRBD2 matches 14 bases. J was trimmed by 0 bases and V by 4 bases; bases with no gene match: 8. The CDR3 covers 19 residues. Per germline, CDR1 SGHRS and CDR2 YFSETQ. The CDR3 coding sequence is TGCGCCAGCAGCCTACCGGGACTAGCGGGGGCAACGAACACCGGGGAGCTGTTTTTT. Protein sequence: CASSLPGLAGATNTGELFF.

This clonotype showed up just a few times. The genes are TRBV7-6 and TRBJ1-5; D is possibly TRBD1 (6 bases). CDR1 and CDR2 from the germline V gene are SGHVS and FNYEAQ. V was shortened by 1 base and J by 3 bases, with 10 bases between the two germline ends. The CDR3 covers 15 residues. The CDR3 region has the DNA TGTGCCAGCAGCTTAGACACAGGGCACAATCAGCCCCAGCATTTT. As protein: CASSLDTGHNQPQHF.